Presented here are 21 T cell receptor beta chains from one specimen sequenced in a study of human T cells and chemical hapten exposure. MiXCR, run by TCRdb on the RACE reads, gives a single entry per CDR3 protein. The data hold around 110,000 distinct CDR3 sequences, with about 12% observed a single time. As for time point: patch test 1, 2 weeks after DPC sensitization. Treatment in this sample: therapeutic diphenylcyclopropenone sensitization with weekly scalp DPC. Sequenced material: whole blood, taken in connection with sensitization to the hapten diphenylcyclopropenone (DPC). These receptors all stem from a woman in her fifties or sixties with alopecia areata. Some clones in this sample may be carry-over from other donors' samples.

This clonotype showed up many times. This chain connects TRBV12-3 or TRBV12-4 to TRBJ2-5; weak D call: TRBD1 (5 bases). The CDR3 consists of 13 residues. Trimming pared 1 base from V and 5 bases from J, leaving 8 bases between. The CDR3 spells CASSLEGMETQYF. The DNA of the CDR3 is TGTGCCAGCAGTTTAGAGGGGATGGAGACCCAGTACTTC.

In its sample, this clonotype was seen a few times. DNA for the CDR3: TGTGCCAGCTCAGGTCCCCGGCGGGGTGGCTACACCTTC. Translated, it gives CASSGPRRGGYTF. V gene TRBV28 combines with J gene TRBJ1-2; D gene unclear. Trimming shortened V by 8 bases and J by 7 bases, and 17 bases separated the two germline ends. The CDR3 sequence is 13 residues long. Germline CDR1 is MDHEN and CDR2 is SYDVKM.

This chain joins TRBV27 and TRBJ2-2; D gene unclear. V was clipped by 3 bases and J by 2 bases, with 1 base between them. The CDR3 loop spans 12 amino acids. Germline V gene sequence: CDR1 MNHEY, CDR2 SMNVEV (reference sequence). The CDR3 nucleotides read TGTGCCAGCAGTTTCAACACCGGGGAGCTGTTTTTT. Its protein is CASSFNTGELFF.

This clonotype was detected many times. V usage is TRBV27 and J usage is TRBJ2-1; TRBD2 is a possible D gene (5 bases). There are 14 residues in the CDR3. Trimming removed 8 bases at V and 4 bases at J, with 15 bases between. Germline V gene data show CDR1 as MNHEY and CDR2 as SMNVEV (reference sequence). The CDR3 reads CASVPGGPYNEQFF. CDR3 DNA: TGTGCCAGCGTCCCTGGCGGGCCGTACAATGAGCAGTTCTTC.

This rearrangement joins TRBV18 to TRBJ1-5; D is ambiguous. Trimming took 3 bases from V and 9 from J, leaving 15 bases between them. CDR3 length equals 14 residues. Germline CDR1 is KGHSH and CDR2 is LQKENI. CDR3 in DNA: TGTGCCAGCTCACCCGATGGTACCCTCCGGCCCCAGCATTTT. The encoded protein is CASSPDGTLRPQHF.

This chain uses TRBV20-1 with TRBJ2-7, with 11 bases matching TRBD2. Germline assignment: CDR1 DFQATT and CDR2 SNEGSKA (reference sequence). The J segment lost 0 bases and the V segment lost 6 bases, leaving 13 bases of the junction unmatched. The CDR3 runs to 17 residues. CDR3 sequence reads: CSAPRLAGGRYSYEQYF. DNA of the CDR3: TGCAGTGCCCCCCGGCTAGCGGGGGGCCGATACTCCTACGAGCAGTACTTC.

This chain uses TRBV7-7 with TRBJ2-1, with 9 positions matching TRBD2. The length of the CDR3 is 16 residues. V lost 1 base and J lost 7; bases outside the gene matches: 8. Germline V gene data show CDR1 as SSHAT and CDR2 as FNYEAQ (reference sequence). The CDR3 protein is CASSLDHSGSGNEQFF. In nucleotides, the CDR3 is TGTGCCAGCAGCTTAGATCATAGCGGGAGTGGAAATGAGCAGTTCTTC.

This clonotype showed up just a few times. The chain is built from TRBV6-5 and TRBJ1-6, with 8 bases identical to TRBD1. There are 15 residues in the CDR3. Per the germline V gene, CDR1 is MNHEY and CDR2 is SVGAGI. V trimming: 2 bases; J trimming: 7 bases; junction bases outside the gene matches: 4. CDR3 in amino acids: CASSYRTGTNSPLHF. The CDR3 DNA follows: TGTGCCAGCAGTTACCGGACAGGGACGAATTCACCCCTCCACTTT.

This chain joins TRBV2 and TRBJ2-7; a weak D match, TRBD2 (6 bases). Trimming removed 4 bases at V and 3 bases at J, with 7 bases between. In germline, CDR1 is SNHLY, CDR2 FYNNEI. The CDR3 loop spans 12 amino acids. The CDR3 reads CASSGDFYEQYF. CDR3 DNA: TGTGCCAGCAGTGGGGACTTCTACGAGCAGTACTTC.

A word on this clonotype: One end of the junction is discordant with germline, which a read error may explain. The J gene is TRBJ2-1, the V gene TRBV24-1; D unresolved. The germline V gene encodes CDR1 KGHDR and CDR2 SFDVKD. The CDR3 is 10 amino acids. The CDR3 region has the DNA TGTGCCACCAGTGATCCCTCAGACCCCTTC. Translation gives CATSDPSDPF.

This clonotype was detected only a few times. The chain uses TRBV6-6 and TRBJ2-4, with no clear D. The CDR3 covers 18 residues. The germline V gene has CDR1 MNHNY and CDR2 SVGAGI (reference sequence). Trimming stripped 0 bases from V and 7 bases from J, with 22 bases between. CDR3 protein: CASSYSINSQARRNIQYF. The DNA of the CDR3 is TGTGCCAGCAGTTACTCGATCAACAGCCAGGCTAGACGGAACATTCAGTACTTC.

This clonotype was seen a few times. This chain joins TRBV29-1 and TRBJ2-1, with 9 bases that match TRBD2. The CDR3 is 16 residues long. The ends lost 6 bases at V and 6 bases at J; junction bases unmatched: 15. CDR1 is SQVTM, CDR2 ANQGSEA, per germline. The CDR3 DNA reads TGCAGCGTCGGGGGACTAGCAAGGGGGCGCCTCAATGAGCAGTTCTTC. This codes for CSVGGLARGRLNEQFF.

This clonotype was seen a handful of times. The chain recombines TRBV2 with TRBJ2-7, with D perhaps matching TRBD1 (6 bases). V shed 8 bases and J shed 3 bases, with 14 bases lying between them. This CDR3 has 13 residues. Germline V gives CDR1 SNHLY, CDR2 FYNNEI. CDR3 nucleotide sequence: TGTGCCAGCCGTTACCAGGGGTTCTACGAGCAGTACTTC. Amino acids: CASRYQGFYEQYF.

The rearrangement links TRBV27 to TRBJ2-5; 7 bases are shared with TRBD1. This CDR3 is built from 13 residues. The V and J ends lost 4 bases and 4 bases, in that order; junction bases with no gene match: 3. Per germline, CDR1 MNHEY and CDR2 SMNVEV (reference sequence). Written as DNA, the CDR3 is TGTGCCAGCAGTTACAGACAGGGAGAGACCCAGTACTTC. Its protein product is CASSYRQGETQYF.

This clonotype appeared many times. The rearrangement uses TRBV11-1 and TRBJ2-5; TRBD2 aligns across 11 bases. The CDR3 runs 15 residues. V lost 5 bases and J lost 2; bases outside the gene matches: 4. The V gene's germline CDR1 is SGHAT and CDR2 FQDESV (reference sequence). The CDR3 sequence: CASSHRLAGQETQYF. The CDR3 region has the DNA TGTGCCAGCAGCCATCGACTAGCGGGACAAGAGACCCAGTACTTC.

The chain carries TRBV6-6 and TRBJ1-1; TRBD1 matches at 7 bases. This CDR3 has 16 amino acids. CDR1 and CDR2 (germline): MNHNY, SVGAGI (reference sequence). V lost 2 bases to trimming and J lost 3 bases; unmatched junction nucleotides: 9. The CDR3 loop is CASSYAGGEMDTEAFF. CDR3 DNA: TGTGCCAGCAGTTACGCAGGGGGGGAGATGGACACTGAAGCTTTCTTT.

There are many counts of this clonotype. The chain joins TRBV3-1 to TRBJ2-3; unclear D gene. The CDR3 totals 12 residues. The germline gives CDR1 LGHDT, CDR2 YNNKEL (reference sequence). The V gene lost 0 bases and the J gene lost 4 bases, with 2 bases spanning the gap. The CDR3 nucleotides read TGTGCCAGCAGCCAAGAGGCAGATACGCAGTATTTT. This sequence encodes CASSQEADTQYF.

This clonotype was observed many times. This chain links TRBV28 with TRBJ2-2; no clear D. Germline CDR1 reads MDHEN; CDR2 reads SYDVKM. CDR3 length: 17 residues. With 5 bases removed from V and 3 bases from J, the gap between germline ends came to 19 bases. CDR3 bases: TGTGCCAGCAGTCACTCGCTTAGCCCCTTGGACACCGGGGAGCTGTTTTTT. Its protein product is CASSHSLSPLDTGELFF.

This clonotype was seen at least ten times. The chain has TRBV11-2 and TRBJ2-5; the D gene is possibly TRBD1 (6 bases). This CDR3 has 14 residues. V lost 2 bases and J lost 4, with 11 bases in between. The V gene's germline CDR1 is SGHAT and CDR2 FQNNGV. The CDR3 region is CASSLYQGRETQYF. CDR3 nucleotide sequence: TGTGCCAGCAGCTTATATCAGGGGAGAGAGACCCAGTACTTC.

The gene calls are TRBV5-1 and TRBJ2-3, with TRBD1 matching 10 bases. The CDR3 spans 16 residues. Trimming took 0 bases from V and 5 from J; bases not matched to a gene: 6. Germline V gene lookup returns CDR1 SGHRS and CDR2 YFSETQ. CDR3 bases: TGCGCCAGCAGCTTGGAAGGGACAGGGGCGGGAGATACGCAGTATTTT. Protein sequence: CASSLEGTGAGDTQYF.

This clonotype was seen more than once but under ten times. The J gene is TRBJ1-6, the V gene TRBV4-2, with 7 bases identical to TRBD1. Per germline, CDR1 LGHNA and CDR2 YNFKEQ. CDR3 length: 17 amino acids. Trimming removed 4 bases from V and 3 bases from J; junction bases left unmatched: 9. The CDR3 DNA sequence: TGTGCCAGCAGCCCAGCTGACAGGGACAGCTATAATTCACCCCTCCACTTT. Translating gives CASSPADRDSYNSPLHF.